These 28 T cell receptor beta chains came from one sample sequenced in a study of blood T cell repertoires in COVID-19. Method: immunoSEQ multiplex PCR; TCRdb's copy keeps in-frame clones and lacks some. In the table there are some 290,000 clones, around 90% of which are singletons. The specimen was peripheral blood. All receptors derive from a woman in her 40s with COVID-19, enrolled during active disease.

The chain combines TRBV28 with TRBJ1-4; 7 bases agree with TRBD1. Germline loops: CDR1 MDHEN, CDR2 SYDVKM. V gave up 6 bases and J gave up 8 bases; unmatched junction bases: 15. The CDR3 is made up of 16 amino acids. The chain's CDR3 is CASSLGGSDTREKLFF. The DNA of the CDR3 is TGTGCCAGCAGCCTAGGGGGCTCCGACACCCGGGAAAAACTGTTTTTT.

The chain employs TRBV7-2 and TRBJ2-2; D is undetermined. Trimming cost V 5 bases and J 2 bases, with 18 bases left between them. Germline lookup yields CDR1 SGHTA and CDR2 FQGNSA. The CDR3 consists of 17 residues. The CDR3 is CASSLGLVSENTGELFF. The CDR3 DNA follows: TGTGCCAGCAGCCTGGGTCTAGTGTCGGAAAACACCGGGGAGCTGTTTTTT. The entire variable domain, with the rest obtained from reference TRBV7-2 and TRBJ2-2, is as follows: GAGVSQSPSNKVTEKGKDVELRCDPISGHTALYWYRQSLGQGLEFLIYFQGNSAPDKSGLPSDRFSAERTGGSVSTLTIQRTQQEDSAVYLCASSLGLVSENTGELFFGEGSRLTVL.

This chain links TRBV5-4 with TRBJ1-5, with a tentative D call TRBD1 (5 bases). The ends were cut back, 0 bases at V and 4 bases at J, with 5 bases in the middle. CDR1 and CDR2 (germline): SGHNT, YYREEE (reference sequence). This CDR3 region has 13 residues. The CDR3 DNA follows: TGTGCCAGCAGCTTGGACAGGAATCAGCCCCAGCATTTT. It translates to CASSLDRNQPQHF. Full variable domain (rest looked up from reference TRBV5-4 and TRBJ1-5): ETGVTQSPTHLIKTRGQQVTLRCSSQSGHNTVSWYQQALGQGPQFIFQYYREEENGRGNFPPRFSGLQFPNYSSELNVNALELDDSALYLCASSLDRNQPQHFGDGTRLSIL.

This chain uses TRBV6-2 or TRBV6-3 with TRBJ2-1; 12 nucleotides line up with TRBD2. This CDR3 spans 14 amino acids. Losses at the gene ends were 5 bases for V and 10 bases for J; bases not matched to a gene: 6. The germline CDR1 and CDR2 sequences are MNHEY and SVGEGT. CDR3 in DNA: TGTGCCAGCAGTCTAGCGGGGGGGTCCGTGGAGCAGTTCTTC. It translates to CASSLAGGSVEQFF.

The chain uses TRBV11-3 and TRBJ2-3; 11 bases are shared with TRBD2. J was trimmed by 3 bases and V by 9 bases; bases with no gene match: 8. This CDR3 is 15 amino acids long. The V gene's germline CDR1 is SGHNT and CDR2 YENEEA. The CDR3 DNA follows: TGTGCCAGTTCTATAGCGGGAGGGGGTACAGATACGCAGTATTTT. It yields the protein CASSIAGGGTDTQYF.

The rearrangement uses TRBV9 and TRBJ1-1, with D possibly TRBD1 on 6 matching bases. V was cut by 4 bases and J by 8 bases, with 12 bases left in between. This CDR3 has 12 residues. CDR1 is SGDLS and CDR2 is YYNGEE in the germline V gene. The CDR3 DNA reads as TGTGCCAGCAGCCCCGGGGGGGCAGAAGCTTTCTTT. This gives the protein CASSPGGAEAFF.

J is TRBJ1-1 and V is TRBV2, with D possibly matching TRBD1 (5 bases). V shed 5 bases and J shed 1 base, with 11 bases lying between them. Germline values: CDR1 SNHLY, CDR2 FYNNEI. This CDR3 spans 14 amino acids. The CDR3, as DNA: TGTGCCAGCAGTTGGGGGGGACCGAACACTGAAGCTTTCTTT. As protein: CASSWGGPNTEAFF.

The V and J genes are TRBV9 and TRBJ2-7; D is possibly TRBD2 (6 bases). CDR1 and CDR2 (germline): SGDLS, YYNGEE. The CDR3 runs 13 residues. V was shortened by 3 bases and J by 7 bases, with 14 bases between the two germline ends. This CDR3 reads CASSGAGLGEQYF. CDR3 bases: TGTGCCAGCAGCGGGGCGGGATTGGGAGAGCAGTACTTC.

The gene calls are TRBV28 and TRBJ2-3; TRBD2 aligns across 14 bases. The germline V gene encodes CDR1 MDHEN and CDR2 SYDVKM. The CDR3 sequence is 24 residues long. V shed 2 bases and J 1 base; nucleotides not matched to a gene: 23. The CDR3 reads CASSLSRLAGGTMNEGAGTDTQYF. The CDR3 DNA reads TGTGCCAGCAGTTTAAGTCGACTAGCGGGGGGGACCATGAATGAAGGGGCCGGCACAGATACGCAGTATTTT.

This chain connects TRBV28 to TRBJ2-2; D is perhaps TRBD2 (5 bases). Germline CDR1 and CDR2: MDHEN and SYDVKM. V dropped 6 bases and J dropped 7 bases, with 15 bases sitting between them. The CDR3 is 14 amino acids. This CDR3 reads CASRAERADGELFF. DNA of the CDR3: TGTGCCAGCAGGGCTGAGAGGGCGGACGGGGAGCTGTTTTTT.

The V gene is TRBV19, the J gene TRBJ2-7, with 9 bases aligning to TRBD1. Germline CDR1 is LNHDA and CDR2 is SQIVND (reference sequence). CDR3 length: 16 residues. V shed 5 bases and J 6 bases; nucleotides not matched to a gene: 14. CDR3 sequence: CASSPFLRDREPEQYF. The CDR3 DNA sequence: TGTGCCAGTAGTCCTTTCCTCCGGGACAGGGAACCCGAGCAGTACTTC.

The rearrangement links TRBV15 to TRBJ1-3; no definite D call. V was cut by 0 bases and J by 4 bases, with 22 bases left in between. The CDR3 is made up of 19 amino acids. Looked up from germline, CDR1 is LNHNV and CDR2 is YYDKDF (reference sequence). In nucleotides, the CDR3 is TGTGCCACCAGCAGAGATTTTTCAGGTCCCCTTACTGACGGAAACACCATATATTTT. Encoded protein: CATSRDFSGPLTDGNTIYF.

The rearrangement joins TRBV16 to TRBJ2-7, with D possibly matching TRBD1 (6 bases). V lost 2 bases, J lost 8 bases, and 10 bases lay in between. Looked up from germline, CDR1 is KGHSY and CDR2 is FQNENV. The CDR3 runs 12 residues. CDR3 sequence (DNA): TGTGCCAGCAGCCAACTGGGGGCCAAGCAGTACTTC. This translates into CASSQLGAKQYF.

The chain joins TRBV27 to TRBJ1-1; 8 positions agree with TRBD1. Trimming cost V 7 bases and J 10 bases; bases outside gene matches: 5. CDR1 is MNHEY and CDR2 is SMNVEV in the germline V gene (reference sequence). The CDR3 has 11 amino acids. The CDR3 nucleotides read TGTGCCAGCACGCAGGGGGCTCGAGCTTTCTTT. Residues: CASTQGARAFF.

A single count supports this clone. The chain couples TRBV28 to TRBJ2-4; unclear D gene. From germline, CDR1 is MDHEN and CDR2 SYDVKM. Between the trimmed V and J ends, which lost 4 bases and 2 bases, there was a span of 18 bases. The CDR3 is made up of 17 amino acids. The CDR3 region has the DNA TGTGCCAGCAGTTCCGCGTATAGTTCCAATACCAAAAACATTCAGTACTTC. This gives the protein CASSSAYSSNTKNIQYF.

V usage is TRBV6-5 and J usage is TRBJ2-3, with 7 bases matching TRBD2. This CDR3 region has 14 residues. After removal of 8 bases from V and 4 bases from J, the junction contained 9 bases not matched to a gene. Germline-derived CDR1 and CDR2 are MNHEY and SVGAGI. The CDR3 sequence is CASLGRRGADTQYF. In DNA, the CDR3 is TGTGCCAGCCTCGGCCGACGGGGGGCAGATACGCAGTATTTT.

The chain is built from TRBV6-5 and TRBJ1-4, with D possibly TRBD1 on 6 matching bases. V was trimmed by 11 bases and J by 3 bases, leaving 16 bases between them. Germline loops: CDR1 MNHEY, CDR2 SVGAGI. The CDR3 loop spans 14 amino acids. The chain's CDR3 is CASRGQGSNEKLFF. The CDR3 nucleotides read TGTGCCTCCCGAGGGCAGGGGTCTAATGAAAAACTGTTTTTT.

The chain is built from TRBV5-1 and TRBJ2-1, with 8 bases lining up with TRBD2. The CDR3 runs 15 residues. The V segment lost 3 bases and the J segment 0 bases; nucleotides outside the gene matches: 2. Germline V gives CDR1 SGHRS, CDR2 YFSETQ. This chain's CDR3 is CASSYTSGSYNEQFF. The DNA of the CDR3 is TGCGCCAGCAGCTATACTAGCGGCTCCTACAATGAGCAGTTCTTC.

V is TRBV19 and J is TRBJ1-2; 12 positions agree with TRBD1. V gave up 3 bases and J gave up 4 bases; unmatched junction bases: 3. The CDR3 runs 15 residues. Germline loops: CDR1 LNHDA, CDR2 SQIVND (reference sequence). CDR3 loop: CASSIGTGGFYGYTF. The CDR3 DNA is TGTGCCAGTAGTATTGGGACAGGGGGCTTCTATGGCTACACCTTC.

The chain employs TRBV19 and TRBJ1-6; 10 bases align to TRBD1. Unmatched junction bases numbered 10, after V lost 4 bases and J lost 10 bases. The CDR3 totals 16 residues. Germline-derived CDR1 and CDR2 are LNHDA and SQIVND (reference sequence). CDR3 bases: TGTGCCAGTAGTACCCCTGCGGGGACAGGGGAATCACCCCTCCACTTT. Residues: CASSTPAGTGESPLHF.

The chain has TRBV4-3 and TRBJ2-3, with 8 positions matching TRBD1. The CDR3 contains 15 residues. Germline loops: CDR1 LGHNA, CDR2 YSLEER. V lost 4 bases, J lost 1 base, and 4 bases stayed unmatched. CDR3 in DNA: TGCGCCAGCAGCCTCGACAGGGGAGGCACAGATACGCAGTATTTT. Its translation is CASSLDRGGTDTQYF.

The rearrangement links TRBV7-3 to TRBJ2-3; TRBD1 is a possible D gene (6 bases). V dropped 4 bases and J dropped 2 bases, with 13 bases sitting between them. This CDR3 is 15 amino acids long. Germline CDR1 SGHTA, CDR2 FQGTGA. DNA of the CDR3: TGTGCCAGCAGCTCCCTCAGGGGACCCACAGATACGCAGTATTTT. This translates into CASSSLRGPTDTQYF.

The gene calls are TRBV7-3 and TRBJ1-6; 7 nucleotides align to TRBD1. V trimming: 2 bases; J trimming: 10 bases; junction bases outside the gene matches: 5. This CDR3 spans 14 amino acids. CDR1 is SGHTA, CDR2 FQGTGA, per germline. The CDR3: CASSLRQGTSPLHF. The CDR3 region has the DNA TGTGCCAGCAGCTTACGACAGGGTACCTCACCCCTCCACTTT.

V usage is TRBV5-1 and J usage is TRBJ1-2; a weak D match, TRBD1 (6 bases). V gave up 4 bases and J gave up 1 base, with 14 bases separating them. This CDR3 region has 15 residues. Germline V gene lookup returns CDR1 SGHRS and CDR2 YFSETQ. CDR3 amino acids: CASSARDTLNYGYTF. DNA of the CDR3: TGCGCCAGCAGCGCGAGGGACACGCTTAACTATGGCTACACCTTC. The variable domain in full, completed from reference TRBV5-1 and TRBJ1-2, reads KAGVTQTPRYLIKTRGQQVTLSCSPISGHRSVSWYQQTPGQGLQFLFEYFSETQRNKGNFPGRFSGRQFSNSRSEMNVSTLELGDSALYLCASSARDTLNYGYTFGSGTRLTVV.

For this clone: An end of the junction does not agree with germline; a read error may underlie this. V usage is TRBV28 and J usage is TRBJ2-2; 7 bases are shared with TRBD1. Germline V gene lookup returns CDR1 MDHEN and CDR2 SYDVKM. CDR3 length equals 12 residues. CDR3 DNA: TGCCTGACAGGGCCCTACACCGGGGAGCTGTTTTTT. This translates into CLTGPYTGELFF.

This rearrangement joins TRBV5-6 to TRBJ2-1; 9 bases agree with TRBD1. The CDR3 length is 15 residues. The germline V gene has CDR1 SGHDT and CDR2 YYEEEE. V trimming: 0 bases; J trimming: 4 bases; junction bases outside the gene matches: 2. CDR3 nucleotides: TGTGCCAGCAGCTTGGTGGACAGGGGATACAATGAGCAGTTCTTC. It specifies CASSLVDRGYNEQFF.

This clone was counted once. This chain uses TRBV9 with TRBJ2-1; 14 bases agree with TRBD2. This CDR3 spans 17 amino acids. Germline V lookup: CDR1 SGDLS, CDR2 YYNGEE. Losses at the gene ends were 4 bases for V and 3 bases for J; bases not matched to a gene: 6. DNA of the CDR3: TGTGCCAGCAGCCCTGGGACTAGCGGGAGTTTCTACAATGAGCAGTTCTTC. It yields the protein CASSPGTSGSFYNEQFF.

The J gene is TRBJ1-1, the V gene TRBV7-2; D is unresolved. Germline V gene sequence: CDR1 SGHTA, CDR2 FQGNSA. The CDR3 is made up of 15 amino acids. V lost 5 bases and J lost 5, with 18 bases in between. CDR3 region: CASSDPREVGTEAFF. As DNA, the CDR3 is TGTGCCAGCAGCGATCCTCGGGAGGTTGGGACTGAAGCTTTCTTT.